These 27 T cell receptor beta chains came from one sample sequenced in a study of blood T cell repertoires in COVID-19. The table came from immunoSEQ multiplex PCR; TCRdb's copy has only in-frame clones and leaves some out. The sample carries about 210,000 clones, around 84% recorded once. The sample consisted of peripheral blood. These receptors were taken from a human donor in a cohort sampled during active COVID-19.

V usage is TRBV30 and J usage is TRBJ1-4; D possibly corresponds to TRBD1 (6 bases). The CDR3 covers 17 residues. Germline CDR1 and CDR2: GTSNPN and SVGIG (reference sequence). Trimming shortened V by 3 bases and J by 0 bases, and 17 bases separated the two germline ends. For the CDR3, the DNA is TGTGCCTGGAGCCGGGGGGGGGCCCTAGCAACTAATGAAAAACTGTTTTTT. Translating gives CAWSRGGALATNEKLFF.

This chain connects TRBV20-1 to TRBJ2-1, with 10 bases fitting TRBD2. J was trimmed by 5 bases and V by 3 bases; bases with no gene match: 7. The germline V gene has CDR1 DFQATT and CDR2 SNEGSKA (reference sequence). The CDR3 covers 15 residues. The CDR3 spells CSASGQLAGNNEQFF. For the CDR3, the DNA is TGCAGTGCTAGTGGCCAACTAGCGGGGAACAATGAGCAGTTCTTC.

The genes are TRBV6-1 and TRBJ2-5, with D possibly matching TRBD1 (5 bases). The ends were cut back, 2 bases at V and 4 bases at J, with 11 bases in the middle. Looked up from germline, CDR1 is MNHNS and CDR2 is SASEGT. The CDR3 runs 14 residues. CDR3 region: CASSETPQGETQYF. For the CDR3, the DNA is TGTGCCAGCAGTGAAACCCCTCAGGGAGAGACCCAGTACTTC.

The chain carries TRBV11-2 and TRBJ2-3; 11 nucleotides align to TRBD2. This CDR3 has 16 residues. V was pared by 5 bases and J by 2 bases, with 6 bases of the junction left unmatched. In germline, CDR1 is SGHAT, CDR2 FQNNGV. The CDR3 region is CASSPRLAGSTDTQYF. CDR3 nucleotide sequence: TGTGCCAGCAGCCCTAGACTAGCGGGGTCCACAGATACGCAGTATTTT.

The rearrangement links TRBV15 to TRBJ2-2; 9 nucleotides line up with TRBD1. After removal of 6 bases from V and 7 bases from J, the junction contained 9 bases not matched to a gene. The CDR3 extends over 15 amino acids. Germline V gene sequence: CDR1 LNHNV, CDR2 YYDKDF (reference sequence). The CDR3 spells CATRPQGALVGELFF. In nucleotides, the CDR3 is TGTGCCACCAGGCCACAGGGGGCTTTAGTCGGGGAGCTGTTTTTT.

V is TRBV2 and J is TRBJ1-3; perhaps TRBD1 as D (5 bases). This CDR3 contains 14 residues. Trimming shortened V by 5 bases and J by 0 bases, and 8 bases separated the two germline ends. CDR1 and CDR2 (germline): SNHLY, FYNNEI. CDR3 in amino acids: CASSLDNSGNTIYF. The CDR3 coding sequence is TGTGCCAGCAGTTTGGACAACTCTGGAAACACCATATATTTT.

This sequence joins TRBV7-2 and TRBJ2-7; TRBD1 aligns across 10 bases. CDR3 length equals 15 residues. V lost 1 base and J lost 2; bases outside the gene matches: 2. Germline values: CDR1 SGHTA, CDR2 FQGNSA. This CDR3 reads CASSLGDRGTYEQYF. Written as DNA, the CDR3 is TGTGCCAGCAGCTTAGGGGACAGGGGAACCTACGAGCAGTACTTC.

This clone was detected only a few times. This sequence joins TRBV7-9 and TRBJ1-1; D may be TRBD1 (5 bases). CDR1 is SEHNR and CDR2 is FQNEAQ in the germline V gene (reference sequence). The V end lost 3 bases, the J end lost 5 bases, and 7 bases lay between the germline ends. The CDR3 loop spans 12 amino acids. In nucleotides, the CDR3 is TGTGCCAGCAGCTTTGGGGCAACTGAAGCTTTCTTT. Encoded protein: CASSFGATEAFF.

This rearrangement joins TRBV2 to TRBJ1-2, with a tentative D call TRBD1 (5 bases). With 4 bases removed from V and 0 bases from J, the gap between germline ends came to 12 bases. This CDR3 has 15 amino acids. Looked up from germline, CDR1 is SNHLY and CDR2 is FYNNEI. CDR3 sequence reads: CASSVGGITNYGYTF. The CDR3 DNA follows: TGTGCCAGCAGTGTGGGGGGAATAACTAACTATGGCTACACCTTC.

V usage is TRBV19 and J usage is TRBJ2-6; 8 nucleotides line up with TRBD1. Germline CDR1 and CDR2: LNHDA and SQIVND (reference sequence). The CDR3 totals 15 residues. V lost 6 bases, J lost 3 bases, and 4 bases stayed unmatched. Here the CDR3 reads CASRDTGGGANVLTF. The DNA of the CDR3 is TGTGCCAGTAGGGATACAGGGGGTGGGGCCAACGTCCTGACTTTC.

V gene TRBV5-1 combines with J gene TRBJ2-5, with 8 bases that match TRBD2. With V trimmed by 2 bases and J by 2 bases, 8 bases remained unmatched. The CDR3 consists of 16 residues. The germline V gene has CDR1 SGHRS and CDR2 YFSETQ. CDR3 nucleotides: TGCGCCAGCAGCTTACTAGCGGAGGGCTCGCAAGAGACCCAGTACTTC. This translates into CASSLLAEGSQETQYF. Looking up the rest from reference TRBV5-1 and TRBJ2-5 gives the full variable domain: KAGVTQTPRYLIKTRGQQVTLSCSPISGHRSVSWYQQTPGQGLQFLFEYFSETQRNKGNFPGRFSGRQFSNSRSEMNVSTLELGDSALYLCASSLLAEGSQETQYFGPGTRLLVL.

The chain is built from TRBV9 and TRBJ2-5; D is ambiguous. With 3 bases removed from V and 2 bases from J, the gap between germline ends came to 14 bases. The CDR3 spans 15 residues. The V gene's germline CDR1 is SGDLS and CDR2 YYNGEE. CDR3 nucleotide sequence: TGTGCCAGCAGCGCCCGGGTTGCGGCTCAAGAGACCCAGTACTTC. Amino acids: CASSARVAAQETQYF. Complete variable domain (other parts from reference TRBV9 and TRBJ2-5): DSGVTQTPKHLITATGQRVTLRCSPRSGDLSVYWYQQSLDQGLQFLIQYYNGEERAKGNILERFSAQQFPDLHSELNLSSLELGDSALYFCASSARVAAQETQYFGPGTRLLVL.

This chain connects TRBV6-1 to TRBJ1-5, with D hard to call. Per germline, CDR1 MNHNS and CDR2 SASEGT. The CDR3 runs to 12 residues. V lost 3 bases to trimming and J lost 8 bases, with 8 bases between them. This CDR3 is CASSDPLKPQHF. The DNA of the CDR3 is TGTGCCAGCAGTGATCCCTTAAAGCCCCAGCATTTT.

The V gene is TRBV28, the J gene TRBJ2-2; 8 nucleotides match TRBD2. Germline V gene sequence: CDR1 MDHEN, CDR2 SYDVKM. This CDR3 contains 16 residues. The J segment lost 4 bases and the V segment lost 1 base, leaving 5 bases of the junction unmatched. The CDR3 spells CASSLSGGVLTGELFF. The CDR3 DNA sequence: TGTGCCAGCAGTTTATCCGGGGGGGTACTCACCGGGGAGCTGTTTTTT.

The chain couples TRBV4-2 to TRBJ1-2, with 7 bases lining up with TRBD1. The CDR3 length is 13 residues. Germline values: CDR1 LGHNA, CDR2 YNFKEQ. The V segment lost 0 bases and the J segment 10 bases; nucleotides outside the gene matches: 5. Here the CDR3 DNA reads TGTGCCAGCAGCCAAGACTCAGGACAGGACTACACCTTC. Its translation: CASSQDSGQDYTF.

The V and J genes are TRBV19 and TRBJ1-2, with D possibly TRBD1 on 5 matching bases. This CDR3 has 17 amino acids. Germline-derived CDR1 and CDR2 are LNHDA and SQIVND (reference sequence). Deletions cut 5 bases from V and 0 bases from J, with 19 bases between. The CDR3: CASSLGGTVGANYGYTF. CDR3 nucleotides: TGTGCCAGTAGTCTCGGAGGGACTGTTGGAGCTAACTATGGCTACACCTTC.

The V call is TRBV2, the J call TRBJ2-7; no clear D gene. The V end was cut by 8 bases, the J end by 2 bases, with 19 bases between. CDR1 SNHLY and CDR2 FYNNEI come from the germline V gene. This CDR3 region has 15 residues. CDR3 protein: CASHRRQENAYEQYF. DNA for the CDR3: TGTGCCAGCCACCGCAGGCAAGAGAACGCCTACGAGCAGTACTTC.

The chain recombines TRBV7-9 with TRBJ2-7; tentative D call: TRBD1 (6 bases). V shed 5 bases and J shed 11 bases, with 25 bases lying between them. The CDR3 sequence is 15 residues long. Germline values: CDR1 SEHNR, CDR2 FQNEAQ (reference sequence). CDR3 sequence: CASSPRGGQIVREYF. The CDR3 nucleotides are TGTGCCAGCAGCCCCCGCGGAGGACAGATCGTAAGGGAGTACTTC.

The chain combines TRBV19 with TRBJ1-2; a possible D gene is TRBD1 (6 bases). V was clipped by 6 bases and J by 0 bases, with 14 bases between them. This CDR3 contains 15 residues. CDR1 is LNHDA, CDR2 SQIVND, per germline (reference sequence). DNA of the CDR3: TGTGCCAGTAGCTCTCAGGGGCCTCCTAACTATGGCTACACCTTC. Protein product: CASSSQGPPNYGYTF.

The chain combines TRBV3-1 (or the pseudogene TRBV3-2) with TRBJ1-2, with a tentative D call TRBD1 (6 bases). This CDR3 comprises 14 residues. Per germline, CDR1 LGHDT and CDR2 YNNKEL (reference sequence). V was pared by 6 bases and J by 1 base, with 12 bases between. In DNA form, the CDR3 reads TGTGCCAGCAGATTTGGACAGAGTAACTATGGCTACACCTTC. Translated: CASRFGQSNYGYTF.

This rearrangement joins TRBV28 to TRBJ2-1; a possible D gene is TRBD2 (6 bases). CDR1 and CDR2 from the germline V gene are MDHEN and SYDVKM. The CDR3 totals 12 residues. V was pared by 4 bases and J by 8 bases, with 9 bases between. In DNA form, the CDR3 reads TGTGCCAGCAGTTCATCGGGAGATGAGCAGTTCTTC. As protein: CASSSSGDEQFF. The full variable domain, rest sourced from reference TRBV28 and TRBJ2-1, is DVKVTQSSRYLVKRTGEKVFLECVQDMDHENMFWYRQDPGLGLRLIYFSYDVKMKEKGDIPEGYSVSREKKERFSLILESASTNQTSMYLCASSSSGDEQFFGPGTRLTVL.

A few counts support this clone. CDR3 sequence (DNA): TGTGCCAGCAGCTTAGAGGTACACAGATATCATGGCTACACCTTC. Translation gives CASSLEVHRYHGYTF. The gene calls are TRBV7-9 and TRBJ1-2; no clear D gene. Germline values: CDR1 SEHNR, CDR2 FQNEAQ (reference sequence). The CDR3 contains 15 residues. Trimming removed 1 base from V and 6 bases from J, with 15 bases in between.

The V call is TRBV3-1 (or the pseudogene TRBV3-2), the J call TRBJ1-3, with D hard to call. In germline, CDR1 is LGHDT, CDR2 YNNKEL (reference sequence). The CDR3 is 13 amino acids. The V gene lost 8 bases and the J gene lost 4 bases, with 12 bases spanning the gap. Here the CDR3 DNA reads TGTGCCAGCGGGCGACGATCGGGAAACACCATATATTTT. Its translation: CASGRRSGNTIYF.

The chain carries TRBV11-1 and TRBJ1-4; 10 bases agree with TRBD1. The germline CDR1 and CDR2 sequences are SGHAT and FQDESV (reference sequence). CDR3 length equals 13 residues. The junction had 5 bases not matched to a gene; V was cut back by 3 bases and J by 13 bases. CDR3 residues: CASSLTGGSGLFF. The CDR3 coding sequence is TGTGCCAGCAGCTTGACAGGGGGCTCAGGACTGTTTTTT.

The chain has TRBV29-1 and TRBJ1-5; 8 nucleotides agree with TRBD1. This CDR3 is 13 amino acids long. V was clipped by 7 bases and J by 1 base; unmatched bases: 3. Germline-derived CDR1 and CDR2 are SQVTM and ANQGSEA. The DNA for the CDR3 is TGCAGCGCCCGGACAGGGAGCAATCAGCCCCAGCATTTT. Encoded protein: CSARTGSNQPQHF.

The chain couples TRBV28 to TRBJ2-2; D unclear. From germline, CDR1 is MDHEN and CDR2 SYDVKM. The V end was cut by 4 bases, the J end by 5 bases, with 5 bases between. The CDR3 is 12 amino acids. The CDR3: CASSSSTGELFF. The CDR3 nucleotides are TGTGCCAGCAGTTCCTCTACCGGGGAGCTGTTTTTT.

The chain couples TRBV10-1 to TRBJ1-2, with 8 bases aligning to TRBD1. The CDR3 spans 15 residues. Trimming took 0 bases from V and 7 from J; bases not matched to a gene: 7. CDR1 WNHNN and CDR2 SYGVQD come from the germline V gene (reference sequence). CDR3 bases: TGCGCCAGCAGTGAGTCGGCCAGGGGGCGGCGTGGCTACACCTTC. Encoded protein: CASSESARGRRGYTF.